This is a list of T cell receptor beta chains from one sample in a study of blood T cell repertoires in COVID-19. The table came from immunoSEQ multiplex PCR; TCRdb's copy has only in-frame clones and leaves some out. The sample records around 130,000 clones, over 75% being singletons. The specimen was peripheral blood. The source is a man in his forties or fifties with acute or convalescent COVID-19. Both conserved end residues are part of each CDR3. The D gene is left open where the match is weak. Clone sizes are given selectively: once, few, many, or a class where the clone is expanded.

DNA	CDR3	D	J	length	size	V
TGTGCCAGTAGTACGGAGATGGGGCAGGGAGGCTACGAGCAGTACTTC	CASSTEMGQGGYEQYF	NA	TRBJ2-7	16	few	TRBV19
TGTGCCAGCAGTGACCGGAGGGCAAAAGGGTACGAGCAGTACTTC	CASSDRRAKGYEQYF	NA	TRBJ2-7	15	NA	TRBV25-1
TGTGCCAGCTCCCCAGGGGGCTACGGCACCGGGGAGCTGTTTTTT	CASSPGGYGTGELFF	TRBD1	TRBJ2-2	15	NA	TRBV18
TGTGCCAGCAGTTTAGCTAATGGCTACACCTTC	CASSLANGYTF	NA	TRBJ1-2	11	NA	TRBV12-3/TRBV12-4
TGTGCCAGCCTGGCTAGGGGGTTTTCAGGAAGCGAGCAGTTCTTC	CASLARGFSGSEQFF	NA	TRBJ2-1	15	NA	TRBV2
TGTGCCAGCAGCGAAGGTCAGGGGGCCGCTGAAGCTTTCTTT	CASSEGQGAAEAFF	TRBD1	TRBJ1-1	14	NA	TRBV5-8
TGTGCCAGCAGCTCCAAATACGAGCAGTACTTC	CASSSKYEQYF	NA	TRBJ2-7	11	NA	TRBV9
TGTGCCACCAGTGGGACCGACAGGGGGTATGGCTACACCTTC	CATSGTDRGYGYTF	TRBD1	TRBJ1-2	14	NA	TRBV24-1
TGCAGCGTTGTAACAGCCAGCTCTGGAAACACCATATATTTT	CSVVTASSGNTIYF	NA	TRBJ1-3	14	NA	TRBV29-1
TGTGCCAGCAGCTCGTTGACAGGGCCCCCCTACGAGCAGTACTTC	CASSSLTGPPYEQYF	TRBD1	TRBJ2-7	15	NA	TRBV7-9
TGTGCCAGTAGCCCTTCTGCGGGACAGCGATTAAATCAGCCCCAGCATTTT	CASSPSAGQRLNQPQHF	TRBD1	TRBJ1-5	17	NA	TRBV19
TGTGCCAGCTCACGCGGACGAGGACTCTATGGCTACACCTTC	CASSRGRGLYGYTF	NA	TRBJ1-2	14	NA	TRBV18
TGTGCCAGCAGCTACCGACAGGGGGCGACCTACGAGCAGTACTTC	CASSYRQGATYEQYF	TRBD1	TRBJ2-7	15	NA	TRBV11-2
TGCAGCGTTGAATCTAGAATCGCGAACACCGGGGAGCTGTTTTTT	CSVESRIANTGELFF	NA	TRBJ2-2	15	NA	TRBV29-1
TGCGCCAGCAGCCAGGGGGACTATGGCTACACCTTC	CASSQGDYGYTF	TRBD1	TRBJ1-2	12	NA	TRBV5-1
TGTGCCAGCACCCTCACGCCAGGACAGCAAGCTTTCTTT	CASTLTPGQQAFF	NA	TRBJ1-1	13	NA	TRBV13
TGTGCCAGCAGCCACCTAGCGGGAGGGAGGTCCTACGAGCAGTACTTC	CASSHLAGGRSYEQYF	TRBD2	TRBJ2-7	16	NA	TRBV3-1/TRBV3-2
TGTGCCACCAGTGACGCCGGAACCGTGGGGCCCTACGAGCAGTACTTC	CATSDAGTVGPYEQYF	NA	TRBJ2-7	16	NA	TRBV24-1
TGTGCCAGTAGCGGGACAGGTTGGAGCAATCAGCCCCAGCATTTT	CASSGTGWSNQPQHF	TRBD1	TRBJ1-5	15	NA	TRBV19
TGTGCCAGCAGTTTTTCGCTCGGACTAGCGGGACTTGAGCAGTACTTC	CASSFSLGLAGLEQYF	TRBD2	TRBJ2-7	16	NA	TRBV28
TGTGCCAGCAGTTTTACAGGCAGGGGGCTCGACGGGGAGCTGTTTTTT	CASSFTGRGLDGELFF	TRBD1	TRBJ2-2	16	NA	TRBV28
TGTGCCAGCAGTCGCCAAGCGGGGGGAACAATGAGCTATGAGCAGTTCTTC	CASSRQAGGTMSYEQFF	TRBD2	TRBJ2-1	17	few	TRBV7-8
TGCGCCAGCAGCCCGGGGACACCTCAAGAGACCCAGTACTTC	CASSPGTPQETQYF	NA	TRBJ2-5	14	NA	TRBV5-1
TGCAGTGCTAGTGGTCCCAGGGAAGATACGCAGTATTTT	CSASGPREDTQYF	NA	TRBJ2-3	13	NA	TRBV20-1
TGCGCCAGCAGCCTAACAGGGGGCGTCGGATGGAACACTGAAGCTTTCTTT	CASSLTGGVGWNTEAFF	TRBD1	TRBJ1-1	17	few	TRBV4-1
TGTGCCAGCAGCTACGAGACTGCTGACACCGGGGAGCTGTTTTTT	CASSYETADTGELFF	NA	TRBJ2-2	15	NA	TRBV2
TGTGCCAGCAGCTTGGGAGGGACTAGCGGGTACAATGAGCAGTTCTTC	CASSLGGTSGYNEQFF	TRBD2	TRBJ2-1	16	NA	TRBV5-6